This T cell receptor (beta chain) originates from a study of T cells in Graves' hyperthyroidism and ophthalmopathy. Amplification of TCR beta CDR3 regions was performed using RNA transcripts as template. A set of HTBI primers served as the primers for a first-round RT-PCR of the TCR CDR3. MiXCR, run by TCRdb on the multiplex PCR reads, gives a single entry per CDR3 protein. The sample has approximately 640,000 distinct CDR3 sequences; 17% are singletons. This CDR3 is 15 amino acids long. The V and J ends lost 6 bases and 7 bases, in that order; junction bases with no gene match: 5. An absence of ophthalmopathy progression within 18 months meant stable Graves' hyperthyroidism. Those with hyperthyroidism were 18 to 65 years old, newly diagnosed, and ill for under 2 months. Clinical symptoms, serum thyroxine, TRAb, thyroid ultrasound and orbital computed tomography informed diagnoses. Study-wide results and caveats: Most thyroid clonotypes with frequency above 0.001 were detected in blood.

This clonotype was seen repeatedly, ten times or more. Its antigen is not known. The sequence came from a middle-aged man with Graves' hyperthyroidism. Sequenced: blood. The rearrangement joins TRBV12-3 or TRBV12-4 to TRBJ2-1; 14 nucleotides align to TRBD2. Here the CDR3 DNA reads TGTGCCAGCAGGATGGGACTAGCGGGAGAAAATGAGCAGTTCTTC. Its translation is CASRMGLAGENEQFF.